The 2 T cell receptor beta chains in this list originate from one sample, sequenced in a study of blood T cell repertoires in COVID-19. The table came from immunoSEQ multiplex PCR; TCRdb's copy has only in-frame clones and leaves some out. The sample holds about 92,000 clones, around 85% seen once. Material: peripheral blood. These receptors all stem from a man of 80 years or more with acute or convalescent COVID-19.

The J gene is TRBJ2-2, the V gene TRBV6-2 or TRBV6-3; 10 bases line up with TRBD1. The CDR3 is 14 residues long. Per germline, CDR1 MNHEY and CDR2 SVGEGT. Trimming removed 6 bases from V and 5 bases from J; junction bases left unmatched: 3. This chain's CDR3 is CASSRQGATGELFF. Here the CDR3 DNA reads TGTGCCAGCAGCCGACAGGGGGCAACCGGGGAGCTGTTTTTT.

The CDR3 region has the DNA TGTGCCAGCTCACCACCGCGGGAGAACACTGAAGCTTTCTTT. Translated: CASSPPRENTEAFF. The chain employs TRBV18 and TRBJ1-1, with no clear D. V lost 0 bases and J 1 base, leaving 6 bases between the germline ends. Germline CDR1 KGHSH, CDR2 LQKENI. The CDR3 extends over 14 amino acids.